This passage covers 22 T cell receptor beta chains from one sample sequenced in a study of cytomegalovirus exposure and HLA in healthy donors (TCRdb year 2017). The receptor library was made with the immunoSEQ multiplex PCR assay. The multiplex PCR relied on a mix of 60 forward primers for TCR Vbeta segments and 13 reverse primers for TCR Jbeta segments. What TCRdb holds here is the immuneACCESS table cut down to in-frame rearrangements. Part of the clones is not present; checked against another copy, under half of the missing clones reflect an unresolved V gene, and the others are unexplained. Here the sample has some 180,000 clones; 65% to 85% occur a single time. The ten largest clonotypes hold roughly 3% of the sample. Sample: PBMCs. The receptors derive from a woman aged 30 to 39 in good health and CMV-seronegative.

The chain links TRBV27 to TRBJ2-7, with D possibly TRBD2 on 6 matching bases. V lost 1 base, J lost 2 bases, and 12 bases lay in between. The CDR3 consists of 15 residues. Germline-derived CDR1 and CDR2 are MNHEY and SMNVEV (reference sequence). The CDR3: CASSLFLGGTYEQYF. In DNA form, the CDR3 reads TGTGCCAGCAGTTTATTTCTCGGGGGAACCTACGAGCAGTACTTC.

This clone was seen a few times. The V and J genes are TRBV6-1 and TRBJ1-5; D is undetermined. The V gene's germline CDR1 is MNHNS and CDR2 SASEGT. Between the trimmed V and J ends, which lost 1 base and 0 bases, there was a span of 7 bases. The CDR3 is made up of 15 amino acids. CDR3 sequence reads: CASSEDSGSNQPQHF. In DNA, the CDR3 is TGTGCCAGCAGTGAAGATTCGGGTAGCAATCAGCCCCAGCATTTT.

The rearrangement joins TRBV6-1 to TRBJ2-5, with D possibly being TRBD1 (5 bases). CDR3 length equals 15 residues. Trimming removed 5 bases at V and 5 bases at J, with 18 bases between. Germline CDR1 reads MNHNS; CDR2 reads SASEGT. The CDR3 nucleotides are TGTGCCAGCAGTTCACCAGATAGGGGATGGGAGACCCAGTACTTC. Protein product: CASSSPDRGWETQYF.

The J gene is TRBJ1-4, the V gene TRBV11-2; weak D call: TRBD1 (6 bases). There are 17 residues in the CDR3. Between the trimmed V and J ends, which lost 3 bases and 0 bases, there was a span of 14 bases. Germline V gives CDR1 SGHAT, CDR2 FQNNGV. Here the CDR3 reads CASSLGTFVATNEKLFF. DNA of the CDR3: TGTGCCAGCAGCTTGGGGACATTCGTAGCAACTAATGAAAAACTGTTTTTT.

The V call is TRBV5-1, the J call TRBJ2-5, with D possibly being TRBD1 (6 bases). The DNA end is a closer match to TRBJ2-7, so the J assignment may be wrong. The length of the CDR3 is 16 residues. Germline loops: CDR1 SGHRS, CDR2 YFSETQ. CDR3 coding DNA: TGCGCCAGCAGCTTGGTCGCTCGACAGGAAACCTACGAGCAGTACTTC. Its translation: CASSLVARQETYEQYF.

This chain uses TRBV5-1 with TRBJ2-3; 11 nucleotides align to TRBD2. This CDR3 spans 14 amino acids. Per the germline V gene, CDR1 is SGHRS and CDR2 is YFSETQ. Trimming removed 4 bases from V and 5 bases from J; junction bases left unmatched: 3. The CDR3 sequence: CASSPGLAGDTQYF. As DNA, the CDR3 is TGCGCCAGCAGCCCAGGACTAGCGGGAGATACGCAGTATTTT.

The genes are TRBV18 and TRBJ1-4; D remains ambiguous. V was cut by 3 bases and J by 7 bases, with 27 bases left in between. Germline V gene lookup returns CDR1 KGHSH and CDR2 LQKENI. This CDR3 has 19 residues. The CDR3 reads CASSPVLGDFPGSREKLFF. The DNA of the CDR3 is TGTGCCAGCTCACCGGTCCTCGGGGATTTCCCGGGGTCCCGTGAAAAACTGTTTTTT.

V and J are TRBV5-1 and TRBJ1-2; 7 positions match TRBD1. The CDR3 is 18 residues long. V was pared by 0 bases and J by 8 bases, with 19 bases of the junction left unmatched. Germline V gene data show CDR1 as SGHRS and CDR2 as YFSETQ. CDR3 sequence: CASSLGPLTGANLGGYTF. The CDR3 nucleotides read TGCGCCAGCAGCTTGGGTCCGTTAACAGGGGCGAACCTGGGAGGCTACACCTTC.

This chain uses TRBV11-2 with TRBJ2-7; 11 nucleotides align to TRBD2. CDR3 length: 17 amino acids. The V segment lost 0 bases and the J segment 1 base; nucleotides outside the gene matches: 5. Germline V CDR1 and CDR2: SGHAT, FQNNGV. This CDR3 is CASSLESGLAVSYEQYF. The CDR3 nucleotides read TGTGCCAGCAGCTTAGAGTCGGGACTAGCGGTGTCCTACGAGCAGTACTTC. The full variable domain, with the rest looked up from reference TRBV11-2 and TRBJ2-7, is EAGVAQSPRYKIIEKRQSVAFWCNPISGHATLYWYQQILGQGPKLLIQFQNNGVVDDSQLPKDRFSAERLKGVDSTLKIQPAKLEDSAVYLCASSLESGLAVSYEQYFGPGTRLTVT.

This clone showed up just once. The genes are TRBV28 and TRBJ2-3, with TRBD2 matching 10 bases. Germline V gene data show CDR1 as MDHEN and CDR2 as SYDVKM. Trimming took 3 bases from V and 6 from J; bases not matched to a gene: 6. CDR3 length equals 15 residues. CDR3 amino acids: CASSFSLAGADTQYF. The CDR3 coding sequence is TGTGCCAGCAGTTTCTCCCTAGCGGGAGCGGATACGCAGTATTTT.

The genes are TRBV29-1 and TRBJ1-6; 8 bases line up with TRBD1. The V gene's germline CDR1 is SQVTM and CDR2 ANQGSEA. The V and J ends lost 8 bases and 8 bases, in that order; junction bases with no gene match: 11. The CDR3 is 14 residues long. CDR3 in DNA: TGCAGCAACCCGAGGACAGGGAAATATTCACCCCTCCACTTT. This sequence encodes CSNPRTGKYSPLHF.

Comment on this clone: One end of the junction fails to match germline, which may point to a read error. The chain has TRBV12-5 and TRBJ1-2, with 9 bases aligning to TRBD1. There are 13 residues in the CDR3. Germline V lookup: CDR1 LGHNT, CDR2 FRNRAP. The CDR3 loop is CASTGQGPSGYPF. The DNA of the CDR3 is TGTGCTAGCACCGGACAGGGGCCTAGTGGCTACCCCTTC. The full variable domain, rest sourced from reference TRBV12-5 and TRBJ1-2, is DARVTQTPRHKVTEMGQEVTMRCQPILGHNTVFWYRQTMMQGLELLAYFRNRAPLDDSGMPKDRFSAEMPDATLATLKIQPSEPRDSAVYFCASTGQGPSGYPFGSGTRLTVV.

The chain joins TRBV28 to TRBJ2-1, with TRBD2 matching over 13 bases. V shed 5 bases, J shed 5 bases, and the junction held 15 bases outside the gene matches. Germline values: CDR1 MDHEN, CDR2 SYDVKM. The CDR3 length is 19 residues. DNA for the CDR3: TGTGCCAGCAGTGACCCACTAGCGGGAGGGCCGCCCGGCAACAATGAGCAGTTCTTC. Amino acids: CASSDPLAGGPPGNNEQFF.

As concerns this clone: The identical CDR3 is also encoded by other nucleotide sequences in the sample. This CDR3 reads CASSPPGLLYEQYF. The CDR3 nucleotides read TGTGCCAGCTCACCACCGGGACTATTGTACGAGCAGTACTTC. V usage is TRBV18 and J usage is TRBJ2-7, with 7 bases matching TRBD2. Germline CDR1 and CDR2: KGHSH and LQKENI. This CDR3 has 14 residues. Unmatched junction bases numbered 3, after V lost 0 bases and J lost 4 bases. Using reference TRBV18 and TRBJ2-7 for the parts outside the CDR3, the full variable domain is NAGVMQNPRHLVRRRGQEARLRCSPMKGHSHVYWYRQLPEEGLKFMVYLQKENIIDESGMPKERFSAEFPKEGPSILRIQQVVRGDSAAYFCASSPPGLLYEQYFGPGTRLTVT.

Here the CDR3 reads CASSGRAGTEAFF. As DNA, the CDR3 is TGTGCCAGCAGCGGGCGCGCAGGGACTGAAGCTTTCTTT. The chain uses TRBV2 and TRBJ1-1, with D maybe TRBD1 (5 bases). Per the germline V gene, CDR1 is SNHLY and CDR2 is FYNNEI. V lost 6 bases, J lost 5 bases, and 13 bases lay in between. CDR3 length: 13 residues.

The gene calls are TRBV5-4 and TRBJ2-3, with TRBD2 identical over 9 bases. This CDR3 has 15 amino acids. J lost 5 bases, V lost 3 bases, and 7 bases had no gene match. CDR1 is SGHNT, CDR2 YYREEE, per germline (reference sequence). The CDR3 region is CASSSLGGRGDTQYF. Written as DNA, the CDR3 is TGTGCCAGCAGCTCGCTCGGCGGGAGGGGAGATACGCAGTATTTT. Full variable domain (outside the CDR3, taken from reference TRBV5-4 and TRBJ2-3): ETGVTQSPTHLIKTRGQQVTLRCSSQSGHNTVSWYQQALGQGPQFIFQYYREEENGRGNFPPRFSGLQFPNYSSELNVNALELDDSALYLCASSSLGGRGDTQYFGPGTRLTVL.

In the case of this clone: Germline and junction disagree at one end, which may indicate a read error. The chain employs TRBV7-9 and TRBJ2-1; D may be TRBD2 (6 bases). The CDR3 consists of 16 residues. Germline V gene lookup returns CDR1 SEHNR and CDR2 FQNEAQ (reference sequence). CDR3 loop: CSSSHSLADTYNEQFF. CDR3 DNA sequence: TGTTCCAGCAGCCACTCCTTAGCGGACACGTACAATGAGCAGTTCTTC. Variable domain in full (rest from reference TRBV7-9 and TRBJ2-1): DTGVSQNPRHKITKRGQNVTFRCDPISEHNRLYWYRQTLGQGPEFLTYFQNEAQLEKSRLLSDRFSAERPKGSFSTLEIQRTEQGDSAMYLCSSSHSLADTYNEQFFGPGTRLTVL.

The chain employs TRBV7-9 and TRBJ2-1; D is perhaps TRBD1 (5 bases). Deletions cut 5 bases from V and 4 bases from J, with 12 bases between. The CDR3 loop spans 14 amino acids. The germline gives CDR1 SEHNR, CDR2 FQNEAQ (reference sequence). The CDR3 DNA reads as TGTGCCAGCAGCCAGGGATCAGGATACAATGAGCAGTTCTTC. The encoded protein is CASSQGSGYNEQFF.

This clone has a single count. The same CDR3 also results from other DNA sequences found in this sample. This rearrangement joins TRBV18 to TRBJ2-1; D remains ambiguous. The CDR3 is 13 residues long. The germline gives CDR1 KGHSH, CDR2 LQKENI. The V gene lost 3 bases and the J gene lost 3 bases, with 6 bases spanning the gap. The CDR3 DNA follows: TGTGCCAGCTCACCTAGTAGCTACAATGAGCAGTTCTTC. As protein: CASSPSSYNEQFF.

The V and J genes are TRBV10-3 and TRBJ1-2, with 8 bases lining up with TRBD1. The CDR3 runs 13 residues. Germline V gene data show CDR1 as ENHRY and CDR2 as SYGVKD. Trimming at V came to 8 bases and at J to 8 bases, leaving 10 bases not matched to a gene. The CDR3 DNA reads TGTGCCATCGGGGTTACAGGGGGTGACGGCTACACCTTC. Residues: CAIGVTGGDGYTF.

The CDR3 region has the DNA TGCGCCAGCAGCTTGGATCACTCGACAGGGCTGATAGGCTACACCTTC. Protein product: CASSLDHSTGLIGYTF. The chain joins TRBV5-1 to TRBJ1-2; TRBD1 agrees at 7 bases. Germline V CDR1 and CDR2: SGHRS, YFSETQ. This CDR3 region has 16 residues. Trimming cost V 0 bases and J 8 bases; bases outside gene matches: 13.

V usage is TRBV19 and J usage is TRBJ2-7; tentatively, D is TRBD1 (6 bases). Trimming removed 1 base from V and 0 bases from J, with 7 bases in between. In germline, CDR1 is LNHDA, CDR2 SQIVND (reference sequence). The CDR3 has 14 residues. CDR3 sequence reads: CASSIGTVSYEQYF. DNA for the CDR3: TGTGCCAGTAGTATAGGGACAGTCTCCTACGAGCAGTACTTC. Together with reference TRBV19 and TRBJ2-7, the CDR3 gives the full variable domain: DGGITQSPKYLFRKEGQNVTLSCEQNLNHDAMYWYRQDPGQGLRLIYYSQIVNDFQKGDIAEGYSVSREKKESFPLTVTSAQKNPTAFYLCASSIGTVSYEQYFGPGTRLTVT.